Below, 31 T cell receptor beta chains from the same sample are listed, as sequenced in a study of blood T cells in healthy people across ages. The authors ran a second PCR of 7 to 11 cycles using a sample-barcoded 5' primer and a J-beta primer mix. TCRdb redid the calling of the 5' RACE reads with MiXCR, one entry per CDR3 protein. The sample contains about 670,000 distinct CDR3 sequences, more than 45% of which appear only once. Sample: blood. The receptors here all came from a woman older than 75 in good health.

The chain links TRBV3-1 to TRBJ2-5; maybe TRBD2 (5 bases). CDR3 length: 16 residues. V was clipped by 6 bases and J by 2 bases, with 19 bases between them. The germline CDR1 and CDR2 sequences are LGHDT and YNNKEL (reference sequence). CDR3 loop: CASRLEGRGKQETQYF. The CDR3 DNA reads TGTGCCAGCAGACTTGAGGGTCGGGGAAAACAAGAGACCCAGTACTTC.

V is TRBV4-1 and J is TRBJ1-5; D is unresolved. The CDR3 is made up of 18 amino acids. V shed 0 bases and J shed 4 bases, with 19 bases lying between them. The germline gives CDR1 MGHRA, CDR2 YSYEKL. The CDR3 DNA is TGCGCCAGCAGCCAAGAGTTCTTTAGGACCGAAAGAAATCAGCCCCAGCATTTT. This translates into CASSQEFFRTERNQPQHF.

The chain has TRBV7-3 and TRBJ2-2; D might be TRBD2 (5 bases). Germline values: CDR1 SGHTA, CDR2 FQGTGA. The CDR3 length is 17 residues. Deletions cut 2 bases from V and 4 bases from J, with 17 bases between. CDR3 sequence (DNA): TGTGCCAGCAGCTTAGCCCCCACGGGGTCGGGCACCGGGGAGCTGTTTTTT. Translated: CASSLAPTGSGTGELFF.

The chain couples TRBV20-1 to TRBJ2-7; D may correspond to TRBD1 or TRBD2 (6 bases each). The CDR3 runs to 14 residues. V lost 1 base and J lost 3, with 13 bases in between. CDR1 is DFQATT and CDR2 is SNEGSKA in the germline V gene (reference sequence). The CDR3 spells CSARAGANHYEQYF. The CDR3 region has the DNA TGCAGTGCTAGAGCGGGGGCCAACCACTACGAGCAGTACTTC.

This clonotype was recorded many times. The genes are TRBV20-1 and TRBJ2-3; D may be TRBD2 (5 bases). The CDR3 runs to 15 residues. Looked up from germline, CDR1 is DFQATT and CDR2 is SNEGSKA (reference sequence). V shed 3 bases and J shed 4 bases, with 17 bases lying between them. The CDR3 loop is CSARLHWTSPDTQYF. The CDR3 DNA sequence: TGCAGTGCTAGGTTGCACTGGACTTCCCCAGATACGCAGTATTTT.

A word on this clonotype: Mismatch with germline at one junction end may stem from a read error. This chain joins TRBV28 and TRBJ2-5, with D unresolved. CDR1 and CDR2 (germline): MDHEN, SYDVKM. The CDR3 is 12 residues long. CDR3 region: CASCLLTETQYF. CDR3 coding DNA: TGTGCCAGCTGTTTACTAACAGAGACCCAGTACTTC. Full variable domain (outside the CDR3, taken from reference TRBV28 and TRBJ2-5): DVKVTQSSRYLVKRTGEKVFLECVQDMDHENMFWYRQDPGLGLRLIYFSYDVKMKEKGDIPEGYSVSREKKERFSLILESASTNQTSMYLCASCLLTETQYFGPGTRLLVL.

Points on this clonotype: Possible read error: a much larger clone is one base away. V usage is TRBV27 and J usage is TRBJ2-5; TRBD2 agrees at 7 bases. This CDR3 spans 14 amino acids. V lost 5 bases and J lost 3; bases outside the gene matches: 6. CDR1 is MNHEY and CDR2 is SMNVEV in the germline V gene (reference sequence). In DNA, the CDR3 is TGTGCCAGCAGTATACTCCGGGGGGAAGAGACCCAGTACTTC. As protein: CASSILRGEETQYF.

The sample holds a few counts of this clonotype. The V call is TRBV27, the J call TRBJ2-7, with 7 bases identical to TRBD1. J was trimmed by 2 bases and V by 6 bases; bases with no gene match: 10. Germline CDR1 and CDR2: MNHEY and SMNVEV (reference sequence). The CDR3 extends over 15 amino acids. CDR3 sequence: CASSRGQEAPYEQYF. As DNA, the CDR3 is TGTGCCAGCAGCCGTGGACAGGAAGCCCCCTACGAGCAGTACTTC.

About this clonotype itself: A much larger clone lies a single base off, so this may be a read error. CDR3 bases: TGCAGCGTTGACGAGGGGGGGTCGGATGAGCGGTTCTTC. Translated: CSVDEGGSDERFF. The rearrangement joins TRBV29-1 to TRBJ2-1, with a weak D call TRBD2 (7 bases). Germline loops: CDR1 SQVTM, CDR2 ANQGSEA. CDR3 size: 13 residues.

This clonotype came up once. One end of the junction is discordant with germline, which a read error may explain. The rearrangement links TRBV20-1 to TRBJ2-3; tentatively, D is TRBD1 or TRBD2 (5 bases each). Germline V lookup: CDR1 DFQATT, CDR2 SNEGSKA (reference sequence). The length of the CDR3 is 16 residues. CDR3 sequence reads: CSSRDSGRFPTDMQYF. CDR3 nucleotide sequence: TGCAGTTCTAGAGATTCAGGGAGATTTCCCACAGATATGCAGTATTTT.

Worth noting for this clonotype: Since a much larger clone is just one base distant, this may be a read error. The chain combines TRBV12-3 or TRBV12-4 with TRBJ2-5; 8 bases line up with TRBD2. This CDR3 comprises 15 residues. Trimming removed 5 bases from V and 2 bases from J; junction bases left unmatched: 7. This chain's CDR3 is CASSPGGQSQETQYF. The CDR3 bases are TGTGCCAGCAGTCCGGGGGGGCAATCTCAAGAGACCCAGTACTTC.

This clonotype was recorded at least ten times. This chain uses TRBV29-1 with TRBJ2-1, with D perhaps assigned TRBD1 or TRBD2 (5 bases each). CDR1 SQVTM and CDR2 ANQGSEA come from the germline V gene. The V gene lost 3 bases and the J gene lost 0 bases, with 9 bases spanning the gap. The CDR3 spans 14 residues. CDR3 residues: CSVEGVSSYNEQFF. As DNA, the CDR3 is TGCAGCGTTGAGGGGGTGAGCTCCTACAATGAGCAGTTCTTC.

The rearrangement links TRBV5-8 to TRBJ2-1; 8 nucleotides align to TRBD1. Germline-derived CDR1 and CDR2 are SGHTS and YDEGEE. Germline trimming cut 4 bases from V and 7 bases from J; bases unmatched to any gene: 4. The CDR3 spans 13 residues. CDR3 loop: CASSRTGWNEQFF. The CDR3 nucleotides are TGTGCCAGCAGCCGGACAGGGTGGAATGAGCAGTTCTTC.

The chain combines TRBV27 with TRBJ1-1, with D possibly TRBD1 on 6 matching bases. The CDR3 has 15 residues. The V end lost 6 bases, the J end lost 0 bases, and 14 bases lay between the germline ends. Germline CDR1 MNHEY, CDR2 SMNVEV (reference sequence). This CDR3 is CASSSPTGLNTEAFF. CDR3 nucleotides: TGTGCCAGCAGCTCCCCCACAGGGCTGAACACTGAAGCTTTCTTT.

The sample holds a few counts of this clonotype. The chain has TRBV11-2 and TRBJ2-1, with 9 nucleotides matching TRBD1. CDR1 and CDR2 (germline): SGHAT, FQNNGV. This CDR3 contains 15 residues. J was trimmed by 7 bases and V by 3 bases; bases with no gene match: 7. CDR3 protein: CASSLGQGEVNEQFF. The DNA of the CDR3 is TGTGCCAGCAGCTTGGGACAGGGTGAAGTAAATGAGCAGTTCTTC.

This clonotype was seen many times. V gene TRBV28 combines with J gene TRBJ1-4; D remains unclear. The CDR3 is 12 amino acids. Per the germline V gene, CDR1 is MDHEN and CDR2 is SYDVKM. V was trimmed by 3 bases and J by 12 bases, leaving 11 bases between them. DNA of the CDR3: TGTGCCAGCAGTTTCGCCCCTGGGCAACTGTTTTTT. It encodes CASSFAPGQLFF.

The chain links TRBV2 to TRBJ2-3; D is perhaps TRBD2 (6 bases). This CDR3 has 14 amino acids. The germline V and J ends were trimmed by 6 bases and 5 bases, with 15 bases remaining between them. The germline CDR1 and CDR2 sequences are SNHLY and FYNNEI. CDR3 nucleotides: TGTGCCAGCAGGCTTCCGGGACTCGGAGATACGCAGTATTTT. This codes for CASRLPGLGDTQYF.

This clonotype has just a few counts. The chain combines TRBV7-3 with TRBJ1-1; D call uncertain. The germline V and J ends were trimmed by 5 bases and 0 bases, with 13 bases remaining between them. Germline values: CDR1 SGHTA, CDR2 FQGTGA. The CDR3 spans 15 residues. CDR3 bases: TGTGCCAGCAGCCGTCTGGGCGGATTGAACACTGAAGCTTTCTTT. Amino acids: CASSRLGGLNTEAFF.

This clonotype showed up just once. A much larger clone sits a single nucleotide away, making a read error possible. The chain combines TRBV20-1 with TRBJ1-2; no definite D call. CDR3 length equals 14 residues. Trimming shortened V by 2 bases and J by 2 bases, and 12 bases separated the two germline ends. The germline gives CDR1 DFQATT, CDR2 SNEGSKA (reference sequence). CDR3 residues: CSARSHSTNYGYTF. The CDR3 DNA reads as TGCAGTGCTAGATCGCACAGCACCAACTATGGCTACACCTTC.

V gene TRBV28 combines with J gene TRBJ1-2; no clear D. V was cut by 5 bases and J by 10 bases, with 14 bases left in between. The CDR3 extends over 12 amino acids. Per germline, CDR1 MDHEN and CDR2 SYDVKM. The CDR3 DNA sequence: TGTGCCAGCAGTCCACAGCTCGGGGACTACACCTTC. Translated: CASSPQLGDYTF.

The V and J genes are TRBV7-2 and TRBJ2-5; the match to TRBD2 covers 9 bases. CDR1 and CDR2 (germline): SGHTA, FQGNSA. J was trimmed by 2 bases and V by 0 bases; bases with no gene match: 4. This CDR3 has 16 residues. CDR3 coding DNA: TGTGCCAGCAGCTTAGCGGGCCTAGCGGGGCAAGAGACCCAGTACTTC. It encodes CASSLAGLAGQETQYF.

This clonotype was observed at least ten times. CDR3 in amino acids: CASSLADMTSTQETQYF. The CDR3, as DNA: TGTGCCAGCAGTCTCGCGGACATGACCTCGACCCAAGAGACCCAGTACTTC. The chain links TRBV12-3 or TRBV12-4 to TRBJ2-5; TRBD1 might be the D (5 bases). This CDR3 has 17 amino acids. V was cut by 5 bases and J by 1 base, with 20 bases left in between.

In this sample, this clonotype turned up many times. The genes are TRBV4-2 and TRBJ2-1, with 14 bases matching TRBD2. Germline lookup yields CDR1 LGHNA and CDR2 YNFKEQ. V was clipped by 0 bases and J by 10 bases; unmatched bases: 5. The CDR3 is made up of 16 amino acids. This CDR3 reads CASSQDGTSGGEEQFF. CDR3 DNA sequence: TGTGCCAGCAGCCAAGACGGGACTAGCGGGGGAGAGGAGCAGTTCTTC.

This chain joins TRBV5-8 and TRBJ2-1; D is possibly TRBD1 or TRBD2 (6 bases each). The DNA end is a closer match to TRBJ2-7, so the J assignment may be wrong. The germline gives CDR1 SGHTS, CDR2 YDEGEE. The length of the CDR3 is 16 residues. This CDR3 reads CASSYVGGRSYNEQYF. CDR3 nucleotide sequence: TGTGCCAGCAGCTACGTCGGGGGCAGATCCTACAATGAGCAGTACTTC.

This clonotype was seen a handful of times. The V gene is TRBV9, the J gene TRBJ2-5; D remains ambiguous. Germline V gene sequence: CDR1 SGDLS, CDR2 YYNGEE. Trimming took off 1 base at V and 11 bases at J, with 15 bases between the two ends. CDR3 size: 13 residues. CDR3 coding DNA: TGTGCCAGCAGCGTAAGTAGTGTCCGTGAGCAGTACTTC. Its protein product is CASSVSSVREQYF.

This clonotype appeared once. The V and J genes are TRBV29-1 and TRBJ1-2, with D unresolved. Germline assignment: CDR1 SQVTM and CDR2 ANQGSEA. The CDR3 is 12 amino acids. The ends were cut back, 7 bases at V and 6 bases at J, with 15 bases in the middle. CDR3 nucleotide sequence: TGCAGCGGGAATCCCCAGGCGGATGGCTACACCTTC. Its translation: CSGNPQADGYTF. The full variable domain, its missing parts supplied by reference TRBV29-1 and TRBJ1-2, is SAVISQKPSRDICQRGTSLTIQCQVDSQVTMMFWYRQQPGQSLTLIATANQGSEATYESGFVIDKFPISRPNLTFSTLTVSNMSPEDSSIYLCSGNPQADGYTFGSGTRLTVV.

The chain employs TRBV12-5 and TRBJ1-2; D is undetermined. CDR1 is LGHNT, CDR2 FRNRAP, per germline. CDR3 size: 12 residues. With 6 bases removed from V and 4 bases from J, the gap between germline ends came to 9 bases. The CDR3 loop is CASGRPTYGYTF. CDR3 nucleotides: TGTGCTAGTGGGCGCCCGACCTATGGCTACACCTTC.

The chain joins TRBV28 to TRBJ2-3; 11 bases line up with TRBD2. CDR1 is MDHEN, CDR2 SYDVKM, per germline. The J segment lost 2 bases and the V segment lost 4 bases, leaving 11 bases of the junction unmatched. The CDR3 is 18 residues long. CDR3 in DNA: TGTGCCAGCAGTTCTGTTACTAGCGGGGGCCTTTACACAGATACGCAGTATTTT. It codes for CASSSVTSGGLYTDTQYF.

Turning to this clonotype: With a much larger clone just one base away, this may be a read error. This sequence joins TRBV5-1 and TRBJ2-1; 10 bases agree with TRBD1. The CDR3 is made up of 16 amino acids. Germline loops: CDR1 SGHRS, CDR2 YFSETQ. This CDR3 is CTSSLRQGAFSNEQFF. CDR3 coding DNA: TGCACCAGCAGCTTGCGACAGGGGGCATTCAGCAATGAGCAGTTCTTC.

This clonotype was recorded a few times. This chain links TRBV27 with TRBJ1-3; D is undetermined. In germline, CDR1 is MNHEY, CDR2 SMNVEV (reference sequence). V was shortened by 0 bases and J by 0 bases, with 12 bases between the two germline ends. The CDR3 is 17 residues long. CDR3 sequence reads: CASSLSSGRTSGNTIYF. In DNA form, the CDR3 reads TGTGCCAGCAGTTTATCCTCAGGACGGACCTCTGGAAACACCATATATTTT.

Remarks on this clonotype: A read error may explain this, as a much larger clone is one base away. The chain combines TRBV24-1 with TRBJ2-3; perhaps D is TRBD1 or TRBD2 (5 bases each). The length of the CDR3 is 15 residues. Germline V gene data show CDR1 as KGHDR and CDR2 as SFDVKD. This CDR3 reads CATSDSGTYTGTQYF. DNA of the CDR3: TGTGCCACCAGTGACTCCGGGACCTACACAGGTACGCAGTATTTT.